This T cell receptor (beta chain) was observed in a study of blood T cell repertoires in COVID-19 (dated by TCRdb to the early 2020s). Notes on the research overall: Samples from collaborators originated in the United States, Italy and Spain and spanned both the acute and convalescent phases of COVID-19. Where HLA class I and class II types were available, the types were taken from metadata supplied by the sample provider, not from assay-based typing. The material from the prospective study consisted of cDNA or gDNA derived from T cells, B-cell-depleted T cells, or PBMCs. Sample metadata almost always included a de-identified subject ID, COVID-19 status, age in years and sex. The repertoires were made available in a free public database intended to serve as a resource for research on the immune response to SARS-CoV-2. Subjects who had been exposed to COVID-19, were actively infected with it, or had recovered from it provided the deeply sampled blood TCRbeta repertoires that made up the dataset. Samples came from the ongoing ImmuneRACE study (first 160 participants) plus 1,254 subjects from 6 global collaborators.

The germline V gene gives CDR1 as SGHRS and CDR2 as YFSETQ. Trimming leaves V shorter by 7 bases and J shorter by 5 bases, with the junction holding 20 bases beyond the gene matches. The CDR3 starts with the cysteine, ends with the phenylalanine, and has 17 residues. Here the CDR3 DNA is all that survives: 51 bases in frame from base 1. In regard to this clone: The clone's antigen remains unknown. There are no base qualities to consult, and no much larger clone falls within one base.

Beyond this particular receptor, the publication reports: How much clinical and demographic metadata was included differed by source and by participant, and the metadata was provided uncurated.

TCRbeta CDR3 regions were amplified from genomic DNA using the immunoSEQ Assay, a bias-controlled multiplex PCR. In the source study's methods: Nucleated cell counts per sample were estimated from amplification of reference gene primers within the assay. To quantify the absolute abundance of each unique TCRbeta CDR3 rearrangement, sequence reads were collapsed and filtered. Productive Simpson clonality was computed per sample as the square root of Simpson's diversity index over productive rearrangements. TCRdb holds this immuneACCESS table with in-frame rearrangements only. Some clones are missing; in checked studies, unresolved V genes explain under half, and the rest has no known cause. That table gives V, J and clone size, and the DNA gave D and trimming. For this sample the table gives 340,000 or so clones, of which around 87% were detected only once. Of the sample, 1% is held by the ten largest clones.

Whole blood was collected in K2EDTA tubes by collaborating institutions according to the institutions' own protocols. Collaborator samples were shipped for TCRbeta analysis as frozen whole blood, isolated PBMCs, or DNA extracted from either sample type. The sequence was obtained from a man aged 50-59 years with active or convalescent COVID-19. Sequencing was performed on peripheral blood. The rearrangement joined TRBV5-1 to TRBJ2-5; the junction holds 7 bases that match TRBD2. Here is the DNA: TGCGCCAGCGGGACTTCCCCCCGGGCTAGCGGTGGGGAGACCCAGTACTTC. This is translated as CASGTSPRASGGETQYF.